This entry lists 19 T cell receptor beta chains sequenced from one sample in a study of STAT3 mutations in large granular lymphocyte leukemia. Findings and limits, study-wide: Every T-cell large granular lymphocyte leukemia patient had at least one immunodominant TCR beta clonotype.

Some clones are missing from TCRdb's copy, which holds only in-frame ones; the method was immunoSEQ multiplex PCR. This table has some 25,000 clones, 85% to 95% appearing once. Their recognized antigens are unknown. Sequencing input: peripheral blood mononuclear cells. These receptors were collected from a man aged 35 to 55 with T-cell large granular lymphocyte leukemia. Some clones in this sample may be carry-over from other donors' samples.

The chain has TRBV7-6 and TRBJ2-7; 9 nucleotides agree with TRBD1. Germline CDR1 SGHVS, CDR2 FNYEAQ. V lost 5 bases and J lost 2; bases outside the gene matches: 13. The CDR3 contains 17 residues. This CDR3 is CASSRPQTGGPAYEQYF. Written as DNA, the CDR3 is TGTGCCAGCAGCCGCCCTCAGACAGGGGGTCCGGCCTACGAGCAGTACTTC.

The CDR3, as DNA: TGTGCCAGCAGCGTAGTCACTAGCCGCCCCAATGAGCAGTTCTTC. Residues: CASSVVTSRPNEQFF. This chain connects TRBV9 to TRBJ2-1, with D possibly TRBD2 on 6 matching bases. Trimming stripped 0 bases from V and 6 bases from J, with 13 bases between. CDR1 and CDR2 from the germline V gene are SGDLS and YYNGEE. CDR3 size: 15 residues.

The CDR3 region has the DNA TGCGCCAGCAGCTTGGGATACACTGAAGCTTTCTTT. Its protein is CASSLGYTEAFF. This sequence joins TRBV5-1 and TRBJ1-1, with D unclear. Trimming took off 0 bases at V and 3 bases at J, with 3 bases between the two ends. The germline V gene encodes CDR1 SGHRS and CDR2 YFSETQ. This CDR3 spans 12 amino acids.

The V gene is TRBV27, the J gene TRBJ2-7; 11 bases are shared with TRBD2. The V gene end was trimmed by 4 bases and the J gene end by 3 bases; junction bases not matched to a gene: 2. The CDR3 totals 14 residues. Germline assignment: CDR1 MNHEY and CDR2 SMNVEV (reference sequence). CDR3 coding DNA: TGTGCCAGCAGTTGGGGGACTAGCGGCTACGAGCAGTACTTC. Its translation: CASSWGTSGYEQYF.

This clone came up once. The rearrangement uses TRBV19 and TRBJ1-6; unclear D gene. Trimming stripped 6 bases from V and 7 bases from J, with 16 bases between. Germline CDR1 reads LNHDA; CDR2 reads SQIVND (reference sequence). The CDR3 runs 15 residues. The CDR3 sequence is CASSPAILFNSPLHF. CDR3 nucleotides: TGTGCCAGTAGCCCAGCGATACTCTTCAATTCACCCCTCCACTTT.

This chain connects TRBV30 to TRBJ2-5; D might be TRBD2 (7 bases). Trimming removed 0 bases at V and 5 bases at J, with 13 bases between. Germline CDR1 and CDR2: GTSNPN and SVGIG (reference sequence). The CDR3 spans 14 residues. CDR3 amino acids: CAWSVGGAYETQYF. The CDR3 bases are TGTGCCTGGAGTGTAGGGGGGGCCTATGAGACCCAGTACTTC.

V usage is TRBV30 and J usage is TRBJ2-2; 9 bases match TRBD1. V shed 7 bases and J 5 bases; nucleotides not matched to a gene: 8. This CDR3 has 14 amino acids. The germline V gene has CDR1 GTSNPN and CDR2 SVGIG (reference sequence). The CDR3 region has the DNA TGTGCCTTGTTCGGGACAGGGAGAACCGGGGAGCTGTTTTTT. Its protein product is CALFGTGRTGELFF.

This chain connects TRBV21-1 to TRBJ1-2; the table's D call, TRBD1, has no DNA check behind it. TRBV21-1 has pseudogene status. The CDR3 length is 17 residues. The CDR3 DNA is TGTGCCAGCAGCCCCCCCCGAACAGGGCCCTATGACTATGGCTACACCTTC. Protein: CASSPPRTGPYDYGYTF.

J is TRBJ1-1 and V is TRBV5-1; 9 bases line up with TRBD1. Germline V gives CDR1 SGHRS, CDR2 YFSETQ. This CDR3 contains 15 residues. V was pared by 4 bases and J by 0 bases, with 4 bases of the junction left unmatched. CDR3 DNA: TGCGCCAGCAGCCTAAGGACAGGGGTGAACACTGAAGCTTTCTTT. This translates into CASSLRTGVNTEAFF.

This clone came up once. This rearrangement joins TRBV7-2 to TRBJ2-7; TRBD2 matches 12 bases. V shed 3 bases, J shed 0 bases, and the junction held 6 bases outside the gene matches. CDR1 and CDR2 (germline): SGHTA, FQGNSA. This CDR3 comprises 17 residues. The CDR3 sequence is CASSLASGGANSYEQYF. The CDR3 nucleotides are TGTGCCAGCAGCTTGGCTAGCGGGGGGGCTAACTCCTACGAGCAGTACTTC.

V usage is TRBV15 and J usage is TRBJ2-7, with D unclear. Germline CDR1 reads LNHNV; CDR2 reads YYDKDF (reference sequence). Trimming shortened V by 0 bases and J by 2 bases, and 8 bases separated the two germline ends. The CDR3 covers 14 residues. CDR3 nucleotide sequence: TGTGCCACCAGCAGAGATGAGTATCCCTACGAGCAGTACTTC. Its protein is CATSRDEYPYEQYF.

V usage is TRBV7-9 and J usage is TRBJ2-2, with D possibly being TRBD1 (5 bases). The germline V and J ends were trimmed by 5 bases and 0 bases, with 16 bases remaining between them. The CDR3 is 17 residues long. The germline gives CDR1 SEHNR, CDR2 FQNEAQ (reference sequence). As DNA, the CDR3 is TGTGCCAGCAGCCCTTCCCACAGGTCGCCGAACACCGGGGAGCTGTTTTTT. It yields the protein CASSPSHRSPNTGELFF.

The chain uses TRBV30 and TRBJ2-7; 8 positions agree with TRBD1. CDR1 and CDR2 (germline): GTSNPN, SVGIG (reference sequence). V shed 0 bases, J shed 3 bases, and the junction held 7 bases outside the gene matches. The CDR3 length is 15 residues. This CDR3 is CAWSVRDRRNYEQYF. The CDR3 coding sequence is TGTGCCTGGAGTGTAAGGGACAGGCGGAACTACGAGCAGTACTTC.

In nucleotides, the CDR3 is TGTGCCAGCAGCTTGGATTTTGCGGGAGGGAATGAGCAGTTCTTC. Translating it yields CASSLDFAGGNEQFF. This chain joins TRBV5-4 and TRBJ2-1; 9 bases line up with TRBD2. The CDR3 consists of 15 residues. Losses at the gene ends were 0 bases for V and 7 bases for J; bases not matched to a gene: 5. CDR1 and CDR2 from the germline V gene are SGHNT and YYREEE (reference sequence).

The rearrangement joins TRBV29-1 to TRBJ2-2; 10 bases align to TRBD1. There are 15 residues in the CDR3. The junction had 7 bases not matched to a gene; V was cut back by 7 bases and J by 2 bases. CDR1 and CDR2 (germline): SQVTM, ANQGSEA. CDR3 nucleotides: TGCAGCGCCGGGACAGGGGAGTCAAACACCGGGGAGCTGTTTTTT. Amino acids: CSAGTGESNTGELFF.

CDR3 sequence reads: CASTWAGGSPRETQYF. CDR3 in DNA: TGCGCCAGCACATGGGCGGGGGGGTCCCCCCGGGAGACCCAGTACTTC. This chain connects TRBV5-1 to TRBJ2-5, with 9 bases that match TRBD2. This CDR3 is built from 16 residues. V lost 6 bases to trimming and J lost 5 bases; unmatched junction nucleotides: 14. CDR1 SGHRS and CDR2 YFSETQ come from the germline V gene.

This clone was picked up one time. The chain combines TRBV6-1 with TRBJ2-7, with 11 bases identical to TRBD1. V gave up 3 bases and J gave up 1 base; unmatched junction bases: 2. In germline, CDR1 is MNHNS, CDR2 SASEGT. The CDR3 extends over 15 amino acids. The CDR3 region has the DNA TGTGCCAGCAGTGATGGGACAGGGGGTTCCTACGAGCAGTACTTC. This sequence encodes CASSDGTGGSYEQYF.

The chain carries TRBV29-1 and TRBJ2-2, with D maybe TRBD1 (5 bases). Trimming stripped 3 bases from V and 6 bases from J, with 11 bases between. This CDR3 contains 13 residues. CDR1 is SQVTM and CDR2 is ANQGSEA in the germline V gene. CDR3 in DNA: TGCAGCGTTGACAGGGTGAGACCCGGGGAGCTGTTTTTT. This codes for CSVDRVRPGELFF.

The V gene is TRBV7-9, the J gene TRBJ2-7; D is unresolved. The V gene lost 5 bases and the J gene lost 6 bases, with 14 bases spanning the gap. From germline, CDR1 is SEHNR and CDR2 FQNEAQ (reference sequence). This CDR3 region has 13 residues. CDR3 sequence (DNA): TGTGCCAGCAGCCCCACGTGGGGTGGCGAGCAGTACTTC. Translation: CASSPTWGGEQYF.